The 6 T cell receptor beta chains below all came from one sample that was sequenced in a study of ipilimumab plus nivolumab after autologous stem cell transplantation. TCRdb's copy holds only in-frame clones and misses some; the assay was immunoSEQ multiplex PCR. The data contain about 40,000 clones, 92% of them singletons. The specimen was PBMCs, collected in a trial of ipilimumab plus nivolumab as post-transplant consolidation. The origin of the receptors is a male donor with multiple myeloma.

This chain uses TRBV29-1 with TRBJ2-3; 7 positions agree with TRBD2. V lost 6 bases and J lost 7; bases outside the gene matches: 10. Germline V gene lookup returns CDR1 SQVTM and CDR2 ANQGSEA. The CDR3 is made up of 13 amino acids. The CDR3 nucleotides read TGCAGCGTCGGACTAGAGGTTGCAAATACGCAGTATTTT. Amino acids: CSVGLEVANTQYF.

The chain combines TRBV30 with TRBJ1-3, with D uncertain. CDR3 length equals 11 residues. V was shortened by 2 bases and J by 4 bases, with 3 bases between the two germline ends. Per the germline V gene, CDR1 is GTSNPN and CDR2 is SVGIG (reference sequence). This CDR3 reads CAWSLGNTIYF. CDR3 sequence (DNA): TGTGCCTGGAGTCTGGGAAACACCATATATTTT.

This clone occurred once. V is TRBV27 and J is TRBJ2-7; 7 positions match TRBD2. Germline CDR1 and CDR2: MNHEY and SMNVEV (reference sequence). The CDR3 contains 15 residues. The V gene end was trimmed by 6 bases and the J gene end by 9 bases; junction bases not matched to a gene: 17. CDR3 sequence reads: CASSPSGTSFTRQYF. In DNA, the CDR3 is TGTGCCAGCAGCCCTAGCGGAACCTCCTTTACGAGGCAGTACTTC.

This sequence joins TRBV6-6 and TRBJ1-1; a weak D match, TRBD1 (5 bases). The CDR3 is 12 amino acids. Trimming shortened V by 2 bases and J by 4 bases, and 5 bases separated the two germline ends. The germline gives CDR1 MNHNY, CDR2 SVGAGI (reference sequence). The CDR3 nucleotides read TGTGCCAGCAGTTACGGGGCCACTGAAGCTTTCTTT. Its protein is CASSYGATEAFF.

This chain uses TRBV27 with TRBJ2-1, with 12 bases lining up with TRBD2. The CDR3 extends over 17 amino acids. Trimming removed 0 bases from V and 9 bases from J; junction bases left unmatched: 9. From germline, CDR1 is MNHEY and CDR2 SMNVEV (reference sequence). The CDR3, as DNA: TGTGCCAGCAGTTTATCACCCCCTAGCGGGGGGGCAGGTGAGCAGTTCTTC. Its protein product is CASSLSPPSGGAGEQFF.

V and J are TRBV27 and TRBJ2-1; 8 positions match TRBD2. J gave up 0 bases and V 6 bases, and 10 bases lay outside the gene matches. The V gene's germline CDR1 is MNHEY and CDR2 SMNVEV (reference sequence). The CDR3 consists of 17 residues. The CDR3 region is CASSLEGSGSSYNEQFF. DNA for the CDR3: TGTGCCAGCAGCCTCGAAGGGAGCGGGAGCTCCTACAATGAGCAGTTCTTC.